This TCR beta chain is from a study of shared clonotypes between healthy human individuals. Study in general: Researchers assigned three CD4 naive, three CD4 memory, two CD8 naive and one CD8 memory plate to each donor. Study-level findings and limits: Among donors, clonotype sharing was expected to be affected by sequencing depth.

With respect to this clone: What it binds is not known.

Donors, without exception, were Caucasian adults residing in Nashville, Tennessee. Genomic DNA belonging to each subset was distributed in equal measure over several immunoSEQ plates. The data were produced by immunoSEQ multiplex PCR, yet TCRdb's version contains in-frame clones alone and is incomplete. Among some 2,500,000 clones, approximately 93% were seen once, and the ten largest hold about 0.34%. Trimming pared 5 bases from V and 8 bases from J, leaving 18 bases between. The CDR3 contains 14 residues. CDR1 and CDR2 (germline): KGHSH, LQKENI. The specimen was naive CD4+ T cells from PBMCs. The subset here: CD45RA+ positively selected. The clonotype comes from a young man in good health. Some clones in this sample may be carry-over from other donors' samples. J is TRBJ1-2 and V is TRBV18, with D tentatively TRBD1 (5 bases). The DNA of the CDR3 is TGTGCCAGCTCAGTGGACACCCTCGGGCGAGGCTACACCTTC. It translates to CASSVDTLGRGYTF.